This entry concerns a single TCR beta chain. The data belong to a study of control samples from healthy donors and cancer patients. Only in-frame clones appear in the TCRdb table, and some are missing; sequencing was by immunoSEQ multiplex PCR. The sample records 70,000 to 100,000 clones, about nine tenths being singletons. CDR1 SGHNT and CDR2 YENEEA come from the germline V gene. The CDR3 is made up of 18 amino acids. V lost 0 bases, J lost 2 bases, and 17 bases lay in between. Sequenced: blood. V is TRBV11-3 and J is TRBJ1-5, with D perhaps matching TRBD1 (6 bases). This TCR was sampled from a man between 50 and 59 years old in good health. CDR3 residues: CASSLDRRGTLCNQPQHF. CDR3 in DNA: TGTGCCAGCAGCTTAGATCGCAGGGGAACTTTATGCAATCAGCCCCAGCATTTT.